This TCR beta chain was found in a study of T cells in localized non-small cell lung cancer. Findings and caveats of the study: Uninvolved neighboring lung showed the greatest T cell clonality, exceeding tumor.

The table came from immunoSEQ multiplex PCR; TCRdb's copy has only in-frame clones and leaves some out. The profile shows around 25,000 clones, 75% to 85% of them singletons. Concerning this clone itself: Antigen unknown.

CDR1 is MRHNA and CDR2 is SNTAGT in the germline V gene. This CDR3 is built from 15 residues. The V gene end was trimmed by 6 bases and the J gene end by 5 bases; junction bases not matched to a gene: 4. V and J are TRBV6-4 and TRBJ2-1; 13 positions match TRBD2. Sequenced material: peripheral blood, taken before any cancer treatment. This clonotype originated in a woman aged 35-75 years with stage I lung adenocarcinoma. The CDR3 reads CASSRLAGGHNEQFF. The CDR3 DNA sequence: TGTGCCAGCAGCCGACTAGCGGGGGGCCACAATGAGCAGTTCTTC.